This TCR beta chain was captured in a study of post-analysis software for immune sequencing data. Study as a whole: Relapsing-remitting, secondary progressive and progressive-relapsing multiple sclerosis courses were included. Study conclusions and caveats: A significant reduction in normalized Chao1 diversity was observed in multiple sclerosis patients versus controls. Strong co-clustering by F measure was evident for samples that had been prepared in the same batch.

Incorporated into the TCR beta cDNA libraries were unique molecular identifiers, which served to reduce PCR and sequencing biases. There were roughly 0.95 to 11 million T cells, and about half a million cDNA molecules came from them. TCRdb re-called the PCR reads with MiXCR, one entry per CDR3 protein. This repertoire shows under 200,000 distinct CDR3 sequences, roughly 28% found once; its top ten account for about 3.4%. As for this clonotype: Its matching antigen is unknown. This may arise from a read error, as a much more abundant clone is one base away.

Sequenced material: blood. This receptor was obtained from a girl aged 2-17 years with multiple sclerosis.

DNA for the CDR3: TGTGCCGGCAAATCCTGGACAGGGGAAGCCTACGAGCAGTACTTC. It translates to CAGKSWTGEAYEQYF. V and J are TRBV5-6 and TRBJ2-7; TRBD1 matches at 9 bases. Germline V lookup: CDR1 SGHDT, CDR2 YYEEEE. The length of the CDR3 is 15 residues. Unmatched junction bases numbered 13, after V lost 10 bases and J lost 2 bases.